The 22 T cell receptor beta chains presented below share a single source sample, sequenced in a study of siplizumab effects on memory and regulatory T cells (dated by TCRdb to the late 2010s). The library relied on the immunoSEQ multiplex PCR assay. Not all clones reach the TCRdb copy of this immuneACCESS table, which keeps in-frame sequences only. Checked studies attribute under half of the gap to unresolved V genes and leave the rest unexplained. A total of about 13,000 clones appear in this sample, 30% to 40% of them only once. The ten largest make up 10% of the sample. No antigen is known for these receptors. Cells from the mixed lymphocyte reactions were cocultured for around 6 days at 37 degrees C. Sequenced material: CFSE-low (dividing) CD8+ T cells sorted from an allogeneic mixed lymphocyte reaction. These receptors came from a human donor in good health; the cells came from an allogeneic mixed lymphocyte reaction.

The sample holds a few counts of this clone. The J gene is TRBJ2-1, the V gene TRBV27, with TRBD2 matching over 7 bases. V gave up 5 bases and J gave up 1 base; unmatched junction bases: 2. CDR1 and CDR2 from the germline V gene are MNHEY and SMNVEV (reference sequence). The CDR3 is 14 residues long. The CDR3 protein is CASSGTTSYNEQFF. CDR3 in DNA: TGTGCCAGCAGTGGGACTACATCCTACAATGAGCAGTTCTTC.

This clone is a singleton in its sample. V usage is TRBV7-9 and J usage is TRBJ1-5; D unresolved. Germline V gene sequence: CDR1 SEHNR, CDR2 FQNEAQ (reference sequence). The CDR3 consists of 15 residues. V lost 4 bases and J lost 7, with 17 bases in between. The CDR3 DNA is TGTGCCAGCAGCTCCCGGACCCCCGCTGGCCAGCCCCAGCATTTT. This encodes CASSSRTPAGQPQHF.

This chain connects TRBV11-1 to TRBJ2-1, with 10 bases lining up with TRBD2. J was trimmed by 5 bases and V by 1 base; bases with no gene match: 2. The CDR3 length is 15 residues. From germline, CDR1 is SGHAT and CDR2 FQDESV (reference sequence). The chain's CDR3 is CASSLVAGGNNEQFF. Written as DNA, the CDR3 is TGTGCCAGCAGCTTAGTAGCGGGGGGTAACAATGAGCAGTTCTTC.

This clone is deemed medium-sized. This chain joins TRBV27 and TRBJ2-7; 9 positions agree with TRBD2. Per the germline V gene, CDR1 is MNHEY and CDR2 is SMNVEV (reference sequence). The V gene end was trimmed by 2 bases and the J gene end by 3 bases; junction bases not matched to a gene: 8. The length of the CDR3 is 16 residues. The CDR3 sequence: CASSLVGGRAHYEQYF. CDR3 bases: TGTGCCAGCAGTTTAGTTGGCGGGAGGGCCCACTACGAGCAGTACTTC.

A single count supports this clone. The chain carries TRBV4-3 and TRBJ1-1; 10 bases align to TRBD1. The CDR3 contains 18 residues. V was clipped by 2 bases and J by 1 base; unmatched bases: 10. The germline V gene has CDR1 LGHNA and CDR2 YSLEER. CDR3 nucleotides: TGCGCCAGCAGCCAATTTCGTTTGGACAGGGGGGGGAACACTGAAGCTTTCTTT. It yields the protein CASSQFRLDRGGNTEAFF.

There are a few counts of this clone. The genes are TRBV2 and TRBJ2-3; D is unresolved. The V end was cut by 4 bases, the J end by 6 bases, with 8 bases between. This CDR3 comprises 12 residues. CDR1 SNHLY and CDR2 FYNNEI come from the germline V gene. The DNA of the CDR3 is TGTGCCAGCAGTGGGGTAGAGGATACGCAGTATTTT. It translates to CASSGVEDTQYF.

This clone was counted between two and nine times. J is TRBJ1-1 and V is TRBV13, with D maybe TRBD1 (6 bases). CDR1 and CDR2 from the germline V gene are PRHDT and FYEKMQ (reference sequence). V was pared by 6 bases and J by 1 base, with 12 bases between. The CDR3 contains 14 residues. The CDR3 reads CASRGTRGNTEAFF. The CDR3 coding sequence is TGTGCCAGCAGGGGGACACGTGGGAACACTGAAGCTTTCTTT.

This clone has only a few counts. The chain links TRBV6-6 to TRBJ1-1, with 10 bases matching TRBD1. V was clipped by 4 bases and J by 7 bases; unmatched bases: 6. The CDR3 sequence is 14 residues long. The V gene's germline CDR1 is MNHNY and CDR2 SVGAGI (reference sequence). CDR3 bases: TGTGCCAGCAGTTCGACAGGGGGCGGGGTTGAAGCTTTCTTT. This gives the protein CASSSTGGGVEAFF.

The chain links TRBV9 to TRBJ2-3; D is uncertain. From germline, CDR1 is SGDLS and CDR2 YYNGEE. The CDR3 has 14 residues. V lost 3 bases to trimming and J lost 2 bases, with 10 bases between them. The DNA of the CDR3 is TGTGCCAGCAGCGAGGAAGGAACCACAGATACGCAGTATTTT. Its translation is CASSEEGTTDTQYF.

In this sample, this clone is medium-sized. CDR3 sequence reads: CASSPGTGGLEQYF. CDR3 nucleotides: TGTGCCAGCAGCCCCGGGACAGGCGGGTTGGAGCAGTACTTC. The chain has TRBV28 and TRBJ2-7, with 8 nucleotides matching TRBD1. The CDR3 is 14 amino acids. Germline V CDR1 and CDR2: MDHEN, SYDVKM. Trimming cost V 6 bases and J 7 bases; bases outside gene matches: 11.

This clone was counted only a few times. V is TRBV9 and J is TRBJ2-1, with 13 nucleotides matching TRBD2. The trim removed 0 bases at V and 2 bases at J, leaving 5 bases unmatched. The CDR3 contains 18 residues. CDR1 is SGDLS, CDR2 YYNGEE, per germline. CDR3 amino acids: CASSVATSGGDPYNEQFF. The CDR3 DNA follows: TGTGCCAGCAGCGTAGCAACTAGCGGGGGGGACCCCTACAATGAGCAGTTCTTC.

This clone was detected a few times. The chain is built from TRBV27 and TRBJ2-1; 7 bases fit TRBD1. Trimming removed 7 bases from V and 4 bases from J; junction bases left unmatched: 10. The germline CDR1 and CDR2 sequences are MNHEY and SMNVEV (reference sequence). This CDR3 comprises 15 residues. The CDR3 nucleotides are TGTGCCAGCAAACACCTTGGGACAGTATACAATGAGCAGTTCTTC. Its protein product is CASKHLGTVYNEQFF.

With respect to this clone: Just one base apart from a much larger clone, this may be a read error. Within the sample, other DNA sequences also encode this same CDR3. The chain carries TRBV23-1 and TRBJ2-2; D tentatively reads TRBD1 or TRBD2 (5 bases each). TRBV23-1 is an ORF, and what it does is uncertain. Trimming took off 7 bases at V and 2 bases at J, with 20 bases between the two ends. This CDR3 region has 17 residues. The CDR3 protein is CASNPTQWDGNTGELFF. The DNA for the CDR3 is TGCGCCAGCAACCCCACCCAGTGGGACGGAAACACCGGGGAGCTGTTTTTT.

The chain carries TRBV15 and TRBJ1-2, with 8 positions matching TRBD1. Germline assignment: CDR1 LNHNV and CDR2 YYDKDF (reference sequence). The CDR3 has 16 residues. The V and J ends lost 0 bases and 1 base, in that order; junction bases with no gene match: 4. The chain's CDR3 is CATSREWDRSNYGYTF. Here the CDR3 DNA reads TGTGCCACCAGCAGAGAATGGGACAGGAGTAACTATGGCTACACCTTC.

This clone ranks as medium-sized. The chain combines TRBV27 with TRBJ1-5; D is ambiguous. This CDR3 is 13 amino acids long. Germline CDR1 MNHEY, CDR2 SMNVEV (reference sequence). V was shortened by 2 bases and J by 3 bases, with 5 bases between the two germline ends. CDR3 sequence: CASSLGPNQPQHF. The CDR3 DNA reads TGTGCCAGCAGTTTAGGCCCCAATCAGCCCCAGCATTTT.

By sample fraction, this clone is medium-sized (0.01 to 0.1%). This chain links TRBV4-1 with TRBJ1-1; maybe TRBD1 (5 bases). Between the trimmed V and J ends, which lost 4 bases and 2 bases, there was a span of 11 bases. This CDR3 spans 14 amino acids. Germline CDR1 reads MGHRA; CDR2 reads YSYEKL. CDR3 in DNA: TGCGCCAGCAGCCCGACAGATGTTAACACTGAAGCTTTCTTT. Translated, it gives CASSPTDVNTEAFF.

This clone has a handful of counts. The chain carries TRBV2 and TRBJ2-1; 11 bases align to TRBD2. Trimming removed 3 bases from V and 2 bases from J; junction bases left unmatched: 6. The CDR3 runs 17 residues. The germline V gene encodes CDR1 SNHLY and CDR2 FYNNEI. CDR3 DNA sequence: TGTGCCAGCAGTGAGGTACTAGCGGGGGCCCCCTACAATGAGCAGTTCTTC. Translation: CASSEVLAGAPYNEQFF.

This clone is labeled as medium-sized. CDR3 nucleotide sequence: TGTGCCAGCAGCTTGGATCGGACAGGGGGCTATAATGGCTACACCTTC. Protein sequence: CASSLDRTGGYNGYTF. This chain uses TRBV5-5 with TRBJ1-2; 11 nucleotides agree with TRBD1. V lost 0 bases and J lost 6; bases outside the gene matches: 7. Germline lookup yields CDR1 SGHKS and CDR2 YYEKEE (reference sequence). The CDR3 runs to 16 residues.

The chain combines TRBV5-4 with TRBJ2-7; TRBD1 aligns across 9 bases. The V gene's germline CDR1 is SGHNT and CDR2 YYREEE (reference sequence). The CDR3 is 13 amino acids. The V gene end was trimmed by 5 bases and the J gene end by 6 bases; junction bases not matched to a gene: 6. The CDR3 is CASSFGTGTEQYF. The DNA for the CDR3 is TGTGCCAGCAGTTTCGGGACAGGGACCGAGCAGTACTTC.

The rearrangement links TRBV7-9 to TRBJ1-2; the D is unclear. V dropped 4 bases and J dropped 3 bases, with 15 bases sitting between them. CDR3 size: 15 residues. CDR1 SEHNR and CDR2 FQNEAQ come from the germline V gene (reference sequence). CDR3 DNA: TGTGCCAGCAGCTCCCCCGATTCAAGGGACTATGGCTACACCTTC. This sequence encodes CASSSPDSRDYGYTF.

This clone is labeled as medium-sized. The rearrangement joins TRBV10-3 to TRBJ2-6; TRBD1 or TRBD2 may be the D gene (6 bases each). The CDR3 is 17 amino acids. Trimming left V 0 bases short and J 0 bases short, with 9 bases between. Germline values: CDR1 ENHRY, CDR2 SYGVKD. This CDR3 reads CAISESWGASGANVLTF. DNA of the CDR3: TGTGCCATCAGTGAGTCATGGGGGGCCTCTGGGGCCAACGTCCTGACTTTC.

The CDR3: CASSSSPPTSGGYEQYF. CDR3 nucleotide sequence: TGTGCCAGCAGCTCCTCGCCCCCGACTAGCGGGGGGTACGAGCAGTACTTC. This chain connects TRBV27 to TRBJ2-7; the match to TRBD2 covers 13 bases. J gave up 4 bases and V 6 bases, and 12 bases lay outside the gene matches. Looked up from germline, CDR1 is MNHEY and CDR2 is SMNVEV (reference sequence). CDR3 length equals 17 residues.